Reported below is one T cell receptor (beta chain). Its antigen is as yet unknown. The data are from a study of beta chain features in type 1 diabetes. Study-wide points: People with Type 1 diabetes carried modestly yet significantly shorter TCRB CDR3s in all four CD4+ subsets.

Expressed TCRB transcripts were sequenced because the entire RNA isolate underwent reverse transcription. Sequencing used immunoSEQ multiplex PCR; TCRdb keeps in-frame clones, though not all of them. The sample contains about 300,000 clones, less than 15% of which appear only once. In germline, CDR1 is SGHTA, CDR2 FQGTGA. Trimming left V 4 bases short and J 5 bases short, with 14 bases between. This CDR3 is 14 amino acids long. The source material was naive CD4+ T cells from blood. The sequence came from a woman younger than 35 with type 1 diabetes. The chain uses TRBV7-3 and TRBJ2-5; D may be TRBD2 (5 bases). The CDR3 DNA is TGTGCCAGCAGCTCTGCGGGCCGTGCGGAGACCCAGTACTTC. Protein sequence: CASSSAGRAETQYF.